This T cell receptor (beta chain) appears in the sequencing data of a study of blood T cell repertoires in COVID-19. The wider study: COVID-19 samples collected from the United States, Italy and Spain covered acute and convalescent phases.

As originally analysed: Estimation of nucleated cell counts relied on the amplification of reference gene primers. Libraries were prepared by immunoSEQ multiplex PCR; TCRdb keeps only in-frame clonotypes and omits some of them. The D gene and trimming were derived from the DNA, and the V and J assignments and clone size from that table. The table records tens of thousands of clones, 90% of them present only once. The CDR3 extends over 15 amino acids. CDR1 and CDR2 (germline): MGHDK, SYGVNS. V lost 8 bases and J lost 3; bases outside the gene matches: 6. The receptor comes from a man aged 45-60 years with acute or convalescent COVID-19. V usage is TRBV25-1 and J usage is TRBJ2-4; 11 bases agree with TRBD1. Sequencing was performed on peripheral blood. The CDR3 nucleotides read TGTGCCAGCGGGGGACAGGGGGACGGCAAAAACATTCAGTACTTC. Translating gives CASGGQGDGKNIQYF.